The 27 T cell receptor beta chains below all came from one sample that was sequenced in a study of cytomegalovirus exposure and HLA in healthy donors. Primers for the PCR totalled 60 Vbeta and 13 Jbeta. Profiled with immunoSEQ multiplex PCR; TCRdb holds only in-frame clones, not every one. The sample lists 150,000 to 200,000 clones, just under 80% occurring once. The sample comprised PBMCs. These receptors were taken from a woman aged 45-60 years in good health and CMV-seropositive.

The chain is built from TRBV30 and TRBJ1-2; D is possibly TRBD1 (5 bases). Trimming shortened V by 2 bases and J by 7 bases, and 17 bases separated the two germline ends. The CDR3 loop spans 14 amino acids. Germline V lookup: CDR1 GTSNPN, CDR2 SVGIG (reference sequence). CDR3 residues: CAWSLTNGGAGYTF. The CDR3 nucleotides read TGTGCCTGGAGTCTTACGAACGGAGGGGCTGGCTACACCTTC.

V gene TRBV11-2 combines with J gene TRBJ2-3, with D possibly TRBD1 on 5 matching bases. This CDR3 has 14 amino acids. Germline CDR1 and CDR2: SGHAT and FQNNGV. Trimming pared 0 bases from V and 3 bases from J, leaving 7 bases between. The CDR3: CASSLDRVTDTQYF. As DNA, the CDR3 is TGTGCCAGCAGCTTAGACAGGGTAACAGATACGCAGTATTTT.

The rearrangement links TRBV6-5 to TRBJ2-3, with no clear D. CDR1 and CDR2 from the germline V gene are MNHEY and SVGAGI. The V end was cut by 7 bases, the J end by 6 bases, with 11 bases between. CDR3 length equals 12 residues. The CDR3 coding sequence is TGTGCCAGCAACACCCAGGTGGATACGCAGTATTTT. Its translation is CASNTQVDTQYF.

The CDR3 sequence: CASSLNPPPNSGGAVNNEQFF. The DNA for the CDR3 is TGTGCCAGCAGCTTAAATCCCCCCCCGAATAGCGGGGGGGCAGTAAACAATGAGCAGTTCTTC. The rearrangement joins TRBV7-3 to TRBJ2-1, with TRBD2 matching over 11 bases. The CDR3 has 21 residues. The junction had 19 bases not matched to a gene; V was cut back by 1 base and J by 5 bases. From germline, CDR1 is SGHTA and CDR2 FQGTGA.

This chain links TRBV18 with TRBJ2-3; 7 bases map to TRBD2. Germline V CDR1 and CDR2: KGHSH, LQKENI. The CDR3 is made up of 13 amino acids. V was clipped by 5 bases and J by 2 bases; unmatched bases: 1. In DNA form, the CDR3 reads TGTGCCAGCTCAGGGGGGGACACAGATACGCAGTATTTT. Amino acid sequence: CASSGGDTDTQYF.

The chain is built from TRBV15 and TRBJ1-4, with TRBD1 matching over 9 bases. The V gene end was trimmed by 3 bases and the J gene end by 6 bases; junction bases not matched to a gene: 5. Germline CDR1 is LNHNV and CDR2 is YYDKDF (reference sequence). CDR3 length: 15 residues. Written as DNA, the CDR3 is TGTGCCACCAGCAGGGGGGACAGGGAGGATGAAAAACTGTTTTTT. Amino acid sequence: CATSRGDREDEKLFF.

With regard to this clone: The sample contains more than one DNA sequence encoding this CDR3. The chain employs TRBV5-1 and TRBJ2-3, with 10 bases that match TRBD1. J gave up 3 bases and V 4 bases, and 2 bases lay outside the gene matches. The CDR3 has 14 amino acids. Germline V lookup: CDR1 SGHRS, CDR2 YFSETQ. CDR3 bases: TGCGCCAGCAGCCCGGGACAGGGGACAGATACGCAGTATTTT. The encoded protein is CASSPGQGTDTQYF.

This chain uses TRBV7-9 with TRBJ2-2; 10 bases line up with TRBD1. There are 17 residues in the CDR3. The V segment lost 2 bases and the J segment 3 bases; nucleotides outside the gene matches: 6. Per germline, CDR1 SEHNR and CDR2 FQNEAQ (reference sequence). The CDR3 nucleotides read TGTGCCAGCAGCTTAATAAGGACAGGGGGGTACACCGGGGAGCTGTTTTTT. Protein: CASSLIRTGGYTGELFF. Based on the CDR3 plus reference TRBV7-9 and TRBJ2-2, the full variable domain is DTGVSQNPRHKITKRGQNVTFRCDPISEHNRLYWYRQTLGQGPEFLTYFQNEAQLEKSRLLSDRFSAERPKGSFSTLEIQRTEQGDSAMYLCASSLIRTGGYTGELFFGEGSRLTVL.

The chain combines TRBV20-1 with TRBJ1-1; TRBD1 is a possible D gene (5 bases). Trimming took 3 bases from V and 9 from J, leaving 11 bases between them. The length of the CDR3 is 11 residues. Germline values: CDR1 DFQATT, CDR2 SNEGSKA (reference sequence). The CDR3 loop is CSARGQQKAFF. CDR3 DNA: TGCAGTGCTAGGGGGCAGCAAAAAGCTTTCTTT.

This chain links TRBV5-5 with TRBJ1-2, with D unclear. The CDR3 has 15 amino acids. The germline gives CDR1 SGHKS, CDR2 YYEKEE (reference sequence). V lost 0 bases and J lost 7, with 16 bases in between. DNA for the CDR3: TGTGCCAGCAGCTTGGAGGGAGGGATGATCCCTGGCTACACCTTC. Translation gives CASSLEGGMIPGYTF.

This clone has a handful of counts. This chain links TRBV2 with TRBJ2-7; no definite D call. V lost 4 bases, J lost 2 bases, and 3 bases lay in between. The CDR3 runs 11 residues. Germline V CDR1 and CDR2: SNHLY, FYNNEI. CDR3 residues: CASSATYEQYF. Here the CDR3 DNA reads TGTGCCAGCAGTGCCACCTACGAGCAGTACTTC. The variable domain in full, with the rest retrieved from reference TRBV2 and TRBJ2-7, is EPEVTQTPSHQVTQMGQEVILRCVPISNHLYFYWYRQILGQKVEFLVSFYNNEISEKSEIFDDQFSVERPDGSNFTLKIRSTKLEDSAMYFCASSATYEQYFGPGTRLTVT.

V and J are TRBV5-6 and TRBJ2-7; tentatively, D is TRBD2 (6 bases). V was clipped by 1 base and J by 6 bases, with 14 bases between them. The CDR3 has 14 amino acids. CDR1 is SGHDT, CDR2 YYEEEE, per germline. CDR3 coding DNA: TGTGCCAGCAGCTTGCTTCGGGGACTCTCCGAGCAGTACTTC. Translating it yields CASSLLRGLSEQYF.

This clone was seen more than once but under ten times. This rearrangement joins TRBV7-3 to TRBJ1-1, with 7 bases lining up with TRBD1. Germline V gene data show CDR1 as SGHTA and CDR2 as FQGTGA. The CDR3 extends over 16 amino acids. V lost 6 bases to trimming and J lost 3 bases; unmatched junction nucleotides: 13. CDR3 nucleotides: TGTGCCAGCAGGGCAAACAGGGGAGGCATAGACACTGAAGCTTTCTTT. Its translation is CASRANRGGIDTEAFF.

This chain joins TRBV11-3 and TRBJ1-1; D is undetermined. The ends were cut back, 5 bases at V and 1 base at J, with 8 bases in the middle. Germline-derived CDR1 and CDR2 are SGHNT and YENEEA. The CDR3 contains 13 residues. The CDR3 sequence is CASSRQENTEAFF. The CDR3 coding sequence is TGTGCCAGCAGCCGTCAGGAGAACACTGAAGCTTTCTTT.

Here the CDR3 DNA reads TGTGCCAGCAGCGACAGAGTCTATGGCTACACCTTC. It translates to CASSDRVYGYTF. J is TRBJ1-2 and V is TRBV7-9; D may be TRBD1 (5 bases). The length of the CDR3 is 12 residues. CDR1 is SEHNR and CDR2 is FQNEAQ in the germline V gene (reference sequence). V lost 5 bases and J 4 bases, leaving 8 bases between the germline ends.

This chain uses TRBV5-1 with TRBJ2-7; tentatively, D is TRBD2 (7 bases). In germline, CDR1 is SGHRS, CDR2 YFSETQ. CDR3 length equals 17 residues. Trimming left V 7 bases short and J 0 bases short, with 23 bases between. Here the CDR3 DNA reads TGCGCCAGCCACCGAAGGGGGGAGGGACCCAACTCCTACGAGCAGTACTTC. Translating it yields CASHRRGEGPNSYEQYF.

The chain uses TRBV9 and TRBJ1-5; D is unclear. CDR3 length equals 13 residues. Per germline, CDR1 SGDLS and CDR2 YYNGEE. The germline V and J ends were trimmed by 0 bases and 4 bases, with 5 bases remaining between them. The CDR3 DNA sequence: TGTGCCAGCAGCGTAGCCGGGAATCAGCCCCAGCATTTT. Protein: CASSVAGNQPQHF.

The chain is built from TRBV15 and TRBJ2-1, with 9 bases identical to TRBD2. Germline trimming cut 4 bases from V and 4 bases from J; bases unmatched to any gene: 5. CDR1 LNHNV and CDR2 YYDKDF come from the germline V gene (reference sequence). The CDR3 extends over 15 amino acids. For the CDR3, the DNA is TGTGCCACCAGCACCTTAGCGGGAGTTTACAATGAGCAGTTCTTC. Encoded protein: CATSTLAGVYNEQFF. Looking up the rest from reference TRBV15 and TRBJ2-1 gives the full variable domain: DAMVIQNPRYQVTQFGKPVTLSCSQTLNHNVMYWYQQKSSQAPKLLFHYYDKDFNNEADTPDNFQSRRPNTSFCFLDIRSPGLGDTAMYLCATSTLAGVYNEQFFGPGTRLTVL.

This chain uses TRBV18 with TRBJ1-2; a weak D match, TRBD1 (5 bases). With 4 bases removed from V and 0 bases from J, the gap between germline ends came to 15 bases. CDR1 is KGHSH and CDR2 is LQKENI in the germline V gene. The CDR3 loop spans 16 amino acids. The DNA of the CDR3 is TGTGCCAGCTCACTCGGACAACCAAGGACTAACTATGGCTACACCTTC. Translating gives CASSLGQPRTNYGYTF.

The rearrangement uses TRBV5-4 and TRBJ2-7; 10 nucleotides match TRBD2. Germline-derived CDR1 and CDR2 are SGHNT and YYREEE (reference sequence). The CDR3 sequence is 15 residues long. V shed 4 bases, J shed 6 bases, and the junction held 10 bases outside the gene matches. The CDR3, as DNA: TGTGCCAGCAGCCCCTCTAGCGGGGGATACGCCGAGCAGTACTTC. Translation gives CASSPSSGGYAEQYF.

The chain couples TRBV9 to TRBJ2-1; 10 nucleotides line up with TRBD2. The CDR3 is made up of 15 amino acids. V gave up 3 bases and J gave up 9 bases; unmatched junction bases: 9. Germline V gene data show CDR1 as SGDLS and CDR2 as YYNGEE. DNA for the CDR3: TGTGCCAGCAGCGATGGGGCTAGCGGGGGCAGTGAGCAGTTCTTC. This sequence encodes CASSDGASGGSEQFF.

J is TRBJ2-1 and V is TRBV9, with 13 bases fitting TRBD2. Germline V gene data show CDR1 as SGDLS and CDR2 as YYNGEE. The V gene end was trimmed by 2 bases and the J gene end by 5 bases; junction bases not matched to a gene: 7. This CDR3 spans 17 amino acids. DNA of the CDR3: TGTGCCAGCAGCGTTAGGACTAGCGGGGGTGTTCACAATGAGCAGTTCTTC. This codes for CASSVRTSGGVHNEQFF.

The V call is TRBV30, the J call TRBJ2-7; 8 bases align to TRBD2. The V and J ends lost 4 bases and 9 bases, in that order; junction bases with no gene match: 8. CDR3 length equals 12 residues. The germline V gene has CDR1 GTSNPN and CDR2 SVGIG (reference sequence). The CDR3 spells CAWTLAGGGQYF. The CDR3 region has the DNA TGTGCCTGGACGTTGGCGGGGGGTGGGCAGTACTTC.

The chain is built from TRBV7-2 and TRBJ1-1; maybe TRBD1 (5 bases). Germline V lookup: CDR1 SGHTA, CDR2 FQGNSA. The CDR3 contains 11 residues. V lost 1 base and J lost 10, with 7 bases in between. The DNA of the CDR3 is TGTGCCAGCAGCTTAGGTAGGGGAGCTTTCTTT. Amino acid sequence: CASSLGRGAFF.

The chain joins TRBV5-4 to TRBJ2-5, with a possible D match to TRBD2 (7 bases). The CDR3 sequence is 15 residues long. The V and J ends lost 0 bases and 5 bases respectively, with 14 bases between them. Germline CDR1 and CDR2: SGHNT and YYREEE (reference sequence). The CDR3 nucleotides are TGTGCCAGCAGCTTGGAGGGGGGGGCGGTGGAGACCCAGTACTTC. It is translated as CASSLEGGAVETQYF.

This clone showed up just a few times. This rearrangement joins TRBV6-4 to TRBJ2-1; the D gene is possibly TRBD2 (6 bases). V was cut by 0 bases and J by 5 bases, with 11 bases left in between. CDR3 size: 15 residues. Germline CDR1 and CDR2: MRHNA and SNTAGT. The CDR3 loop is CASSDSAGSHNEQFF. As DNA, the CDR3 is TGTGCCAGCAGTGACTCGGCGGGGTCCCACAATGAGCAGTTCTTC.

The gene calls are TRBV5-1 and TRBJ2-1, with TRBD2 identical over 8 bases. Germline assignment: CDR1 SGHRS and CDR2 YFSETQ. The CDR3 loop spans 17 amino acids. J was trimmed by 4 bases and V by 4 bases; bases with no gene match: 13. CDR3 residues: CASSPRPSGGDYNEQFF. For the CDR3, the DNA is TGCGCCAGCAGCCCTAGGCCATCCGGGGGGGATTACAATGAGCAGTTCTTC.